The 27 T cell receptor beta chains below come from one sample, sequenced in a study of tumor-infiltrating lymphocytes in primary liver carcinoma. Taking about 19-32 mg of unsorted bulk tissue, the authors co-extracted RNA and DNA. Total RNA (roughly 0.45 ug) served as template for TCR beta cDNA synthesis primed by a constant-region primer. Libraries of TCR beta came from three nested multiplex PCR rounds with slightly modified ARM-PCR. Amplification in the first two PCR rounds was performed using TRBV1-TRBV30 forward primers and a C-beta reverse primer for roughly 9 cycles each. TCRdb re-called the multiplex PCR reads through MiXCR, storing one row per CDR3 protein. Of some 110,000 distinct CDR3 sequences listed, 55% to 75% were seen once; the top ten hold approximately 8.9%. Sequencing input: liver tumor tissue from sampling region 3. Stated subset: tumor region T3, left-lateral pole. These receptors were collected from a woman aged 55-70 years with primary liver carcinoma and hepatitis B virus infection.

As to this clonotype: This clone may be a read error of a much larger clone one base away. This rearrangement joins TRBV29-1 to TRBJ2-1, with TRBD2 matching over 7 bases. The CDR3 extends over 15 amino acids. The junction had 11 bases not matched to a gene; V was cut back by 4 bases and J by 5 bases. CDR1 and CDR2 from the germline V gene are SQVTM and ANQGSEA. The DNA of the CDR3 is TGCAGCGTTGGTTCGATGGGAGGGTGGGACAATGAGCAGTTCTTC. Amino acids: CSVGSMGGWDNEQFF.

For this clonotype: One base away lies a much larger clone, so this may be a sequencing read error. The chain combines TRBV11-2 with TRBJ2-1, with 10 bases that match TRBD2. The CDR3 extends over 16 amino acids. Germline values: CDR1 SGHAT, CDR2 FQNNGV. V trimming: 4 bases; J trimming: 7 bases; junction bases outside the gene matches: 10. In DNA form, the CDR3 reads TGTGCCAGCAGCTATACTAGCGGGAAAGTCAAGAATGAGCAGTTCTTC. It yields the protein CASSYTSGKVKNEQFF.

The V call is TRBV11-2, the J call TRBJ2-5; D is uncertain. V shed 5 bases and J shed 1 base, with 11 bases lying between them. This CDR3 has 14 residues. CDR1 is SGHAT and CDR2 is FQNNGV in the germline V gene. The CDR3 protein is CASSPFSGQETQYF. CDR3 nucleotide sequence: TGTGCCAGCAGCCCTTTTAGTGGCCAAGAGACCCAGTACTTC.

The chain uses TRBV6-1 and TRBJ2-5; 10 bases line up with TRBD1. The germline gives CDR1 MNHNS, CDR2 SASEGT. The CDR3 runs to 15 residues. DNA of the CDR3: TGTGTCAACAGTGAAGGGACAGGGGCACAAGAGACCCAGTACTTC. Translated: CVNSEGTGAQETQYF.

A word on this clonotype: A read error may be the cause here, since a much bigger clone is one base away. The gene calls are TRBV13 and TRBJ2-5, with 7 nucleotides matching TRBD1. V shed 4 bases, J shed 3 bases, and the junction held 17 bases outside the gene matches. The CDR3 runs to 18 residues. The germline CDR1 and CDR2 sequences are PRHDT and FYEKMQ (reference sequence). As DNA, the CDR3 is TGTGCCAGCAGCTCCGGTCCGGGCCGTCAGGGGGATAAAGAGACCCAGTACTTC. This encodes CASSSGPGRQGDKETQYF.

This chain joins TRBV5-1 and TRBJ2-2, with 10 bases lining up with TRBD2. Germline V gene data show CDR1 as SGHRS and CDR2 as YFSETQ. V shed 4 bases and J 9 bases; nucleotides not matched to a gene: 9. This CDR3 is 15 amino acids long. The CDR3 DNA reads TGCGCCAGCAGCCCCCTAGCGGGAGAAGCCTGGGAGCTGTTTTTT. Encoded protein: CASSPLAGEAWELFF.

A single count supports this clonotype. The CDR3 ends on some other residue instead of the conserved phenylalanine or tryptophan, so this is likely a read error. The DNA is left out, because the CDR3 cannot be placed on it with certainty; the CDR3 is given as TCRdb lists it. This chain's CDR3 is CASNEGGRGETQCS. This sequence joins TRBV6-1 and TRBJ2-5; the D segment call TRBD2 is taken from the table without a DNA check. Germline-derived CDR1 and CDR2 are MNHNS and SASEGT. With termini counted, the CDR3 has 14 amino acids.

V is TRBV5-1 and J is TRBJ2-3; D is undetermined. Germline CDR1 SGHRS, CDR2 YFSETQ. The V and J ends lost 2 bases and 2 bases respectively, with 9 bases between them. The CDR3 has 14 amino acids. This CDR3 reads CASSFQQNTDTQYF. CDR3 coding DNA: TGCGCCAGCAGCTTTCAACAGAACACAGATACGCAGTATTTT.

Regarding this clonotype: Since the CDR3 does not end with the conserved phenylalanine or tryptophan, this likely comes from a read error. This chain connects TRBV11-3 to TRBJ1-1; 7 positions match TRBD1. Germline V gene sequence: CDR1 SGHNT, CDR2 YENEEA. This CDR3 is built from 13 residues. The CDR3: CASNRQGNTEAFS. The DNA for the CDR3 is TGTGCTAGCAACCGACAGGGGAACACTGAAGCTTTCTCT.

As for this clonotype: This may arise from a read error, as a much more abundant clone is one base away. The V call is TRBV6-5, the J call TRBJ1-4; D perhaps matches TRBD1 (6 bases). CDR1 is MNHEY, CDR2 SVGAGI, per germline. The CDR3 length is 15 residues. The V and J ends lost 2 bases and 4 bases respectively, with 11 bases between them. The CDR3 region is CASSYRGAVNEKLFF. CDR3 bases: TGTGCCAGCAGTTACAGGGGGGCGGTTAATGAAAAACTGTTTTTT.

Comments on this clonotype: This could be a read error, since a much larger clone is one nucleotide away. The chain is built from TRBV4-1 and TRBJ2-7, with 15 bases identical to TRBD2. V shed 0 bases and J 9 bases; nucleotides not matched to a gene: 12. This CDR3 is 18 amino acids long. Germline V gene sequence: CDR1 MGHRA, CDR2 YSYEKL. The CDR3 nucleotides are TGCGCCAGCAGCCAAGAAATGGGGACTAGCGGGAGGAGGCACGGGCAGTACTTC. Protein sequence: CASSQEMGTSGRRHGQYF.

This chain joins TRBV7-3 and TRBJ2-2; D is perhaps TRBD2 (6 bases). The CDR3 sequence is 15 residues long. V was shortened by 2 bases and J by 7 bases, with 14 bases between the two germline ends. CDR1 and CDR2 from the germline V gene are SGHTA and FQGTGA. The CDR3 spells CASSLGAGRGGELFF. The CDR3 DNA reads TGTGCCAGCAGCTTAGGGGCGGGACGTGGCGGGGAGCTGTTTTTT.

In this sample, this clonotype turned up a few times. The V gene is TRBV30, the J gene TRBJ2-7; 7 nucleotides align to TRBD1. Germline V gene sequence: CDR1 GTSNPN, CDR2 SVGIG (reference sequence). V shed 0 bases, J shed 2 bases, and the junction held 1 base outside the gene matches. There are 13 residues in the CDR3. DNA for the CDR3: TGTGCCTGGAGTGTACAGGGGACCTACGAGCAGTACTTC. Its translation: CAWSVQGTYEQYF.

The table lists this clonotype with a count of one. The V and J genes are TRBV11-2 and TRBJ2-7; 9 nucleotides align to TRBD2. The trim removed 6 bases at V and 0 bases at J, leaving 3 bases unmatched. The CDR3 has 14 amino acids. Germline V gives CDR1 SGHAT, CDR2 FQNNGV. CDR3 DNA sequence: TGTGCCAGCAGATGGACTAGCGACTCCTACGAGCAGTACTTC. This sequence encodes CASRWTSDSYEQYF.

This clonotype was picked up one time. A junction boundary mismatches the germline segment, possibly from a read error. The chain links TRBV6-1 to TRBJ1-2, with D tentatively TRBD1 (5 bases). CDR1 MNHNS and CDR2 SASEGT come from the germline V gene. This CDR3 spans 11 amino acids. CDR3 sequence (DNA): TGTGTCAGCAGTGGGGCTAGTGGCTACACCTTC. Amino acids: CVSSGASGYTF.

The chain is built from TRBV11-2 and TRBJ2-6; D is perhaps TRBD2 (5 bases). CDR1 is SGHAT, CDR2 FQNNGV, per germline. V lost 8 bases to trimming and J lost 2 bases, with 22 bases between them. This CDR3 has 18 amino acids. The CDR3 DNA reads as TGTGCCAGCGGCTCCGCCGGGATAGGCCTCCCTGGGGCCAACGTCCTGACTTTC. Residues: CASGSAGIGLPGANVLTF.

This sequence joins TRBV18 and TRBJ1-1, with TRBD1 matching over 7 bases. J was trimmed by 1 base and V by 1 base; bases with no gene match: 3. In germline, CDR1 is KGHSH, CDR2 LQKENI. The CDR3 has 15 residues. CDR3 sequence (DNA): TGTGCCAGCTCACCACAGGGGGCAGCGAACACTGAAGCTTTCTTT. Its protein is CASSPQGAANTEAFF.

A note on this clonotype: At one end, the junction sequence differs from germline, possibly due to a read error. The chain carries TRBV29-1 and TRBJ2-7, with 12 bases aligning to TRBD1. Germline lookup yields CDR1 SQVTM and CDR2 ANQGSEA. This CDR3 is built from 14 residues. The chain's CDR3 is CSARDRGRASEQYF. CDR3 sequence (DNA): TGTAGCGCGCGGGACAGGGGGCGTGCCTCGGAGCAGTATTTC.

The chain links TRBV19 to TRBJ2-1; the match to TRBD2 covers 9 bases. The trim removed 7 bases at V and 2 bases at J, leaving 6 bases unmatched. This CDR3 spans 15 amino acids. Germline CDR1 is LNHDA and CDR2 is SQIVND (reference sequence). In nucleotides, the CDR3 is TGTGCCAGTACGATAGCGGGAGAGGCCTACAATGAGCAGTTCTTC. It encodes CASTIAGEAYNEQFF.

Concerning this clonotype: The junction and the germline gene differ at one end; a read error may be behind it. The chain recombines TRBV11-2 with TRBJ2-4; possibly TRBD1 for D (5 bases). From germline, CDR1 is SGHAT and CDR2 FQNNGV. The CDR3 contains 15 residues. CDR3 region: CASSLARGAAIFQYF. Written as DNA, the CDR3 is TGTGCCAGCAGCTTAGCGCGTGGGGCGGCAATATTTCAATACTTC.

In this sample, this clonotype turned up many times. The chain links TRBV30 to TRBJ2-5; the D gene is possibly TRBD2 (6 bases). The CDR3 is 15 amino acids. Germline V CDR1 and CDR2: GTSNPN, SVGIG (reference sequence). Trimming removed 1 base at V and 2 bases at J, with 14 bases between. CDR3 DNA: TGTGCCTGGAGTGATGGCCTAGCGCCGCAAGAGACCCAGTACTTC. As protein: CAWSDGLAPQETQYF.

On this clonotype: A read error may be the cause here, since a much bigger clone is one base away. V and J are TRBV4-1 and TRBJ2-7; D may match TRBD1 or TRBD2 (5 bases each). The germline V and J ends were trimmed by 1 base and 0 bases, with 13 bases remaining between them. Germline V lookup: CDR1 MGHRA, CDR2 YSYEKL. This CDR3 contains 16 residues. Written as DNA, the CDR3 is TGCGCCAGCAGCCAAGGTGGTCCCGGGGCCTCCTACGAGCAGTACTTC. This sequence encodes CASSQGGPGASYEQYF.

Regarding this clonotype: The junction shows a germline mismatch at one end, possibly a read error. The chain recombines TRBV6-1 with TRBJ2-1, with 10 positions matching TRBD2. This CDR3 has 16 residues. CDR1 and CDR2 from the germline V gene are MNHNS and SASEGT. The CDR3 loop reads CASSAISGRRDNELFF. In DNA, the CDR3 is TGTGCCAGCAGCGCCATTAGCGGGAGGAGGGACAATGAGCTGTTCTTC.

V is TRBV6-6 and J is TRBJ2-4, with D perhaps being TRBD1 or TRBD2 (5 bases each). This CDR3 has 17 amino acids. The germline V and J ends were trimmed by 6 bases and 0 bases, with 18 bases remaining between them. Germline CDR1 reads MNHNY; CDR2 reads SVGAGI (reference sequence). DNA for the CDR3: TGTGCCAGCAGATACGATTGGGGGTCTGAAGCCAAAAACATTCAGTACTTC. This codes for CASRYDWGSEAKNIQYF.

This clonotype appeared once. V is TRBV28 and J is TRBJ2-3; D is undetermined. CDR1 is MDHEN, CDR2 SYDVKM, per germline. The CDR3 runs 11 residues. Trimming removed 7 bases from V and 4 bases from J, with 6 bases in between. Here the CDR3 reads CASTSPDTQYF. The CDR3 DNA follows: TGTGCCAGCACTTCCCCAGATACGCAGTATTTT.

With regard to this clonotype: A much larger clone differs from this one at a single base, so this may be a read error. J is TRBJ2-3 and V is TRBV5-6; D unresolved. This CDR3 has 15 amino acids. Germline lookup yields CDR1 SGHDT and CDR2 YYEEEE. CDR3 region: CASSLLMVSTDMQYF. CDR3 DNA: TGTGCCAGCAGCTTGTTAATGGTGAGCACAGATATGCAGTATTTT.

This clonotype was picked up many times. The rearrangement joins TRBV5-4 to TRBJ2-2; 7 bases fit TRBD2. The CDR3 is 15 residues long. The germline V gene encodes CDR1 SGHNT and CDR2 YYREEE (reference sequence). Germline trimming cut 4 bases from V and 1 base from J; bases unmatched to any gene: 4. CDR3 in DNA: TGTGCCAGCAGCACCACTAGCGTGAACACCGGGGAGCTGTTTTTT. Translating it yields CASSTTSVNTGELFF.